This is a list of T cell receptor beta chains from one sample in a study of blood T cell repertoires in COVID-19. Measured with immunoSEQ multiplex PCR; TCRdb has only the in-frame clones, and not every one. The top ten clones hold approximately 1.4% of a sample with roughly 40,000 clones, over 70% of them seen once. Sequencing was done on a sample of peripheral blood. All receptors come from a woman aged 40 to 55 with acute or convalescent COVID-19. Both conserved end residues are part of each CDR3.

j_call,v_call,cdr3_aa
TRBJ1-2,TRBV6-1,CASSEAKATGNYGYTF
TRBJ2-1,TRBV7-2,CASSEGLAGGLSEQFF
TRBJ1-2,TRBV5-1,CASSSVSGANYGYTF
TRBJ2-7,TRBV19,CASSISIGTGEYEQYF
TRBJ1-1,TRBV7-8,CASSSTRDRTEAFF
TRBJ1-4,TRBV4-1,CASSQGPRGRTNEKLFF
TRBJ2-7,TRBV13,CASSLGGGGSYEQYF
TRBJ1-1,TRBV7-2,CASSLARGTEAFF
TRBJ1-2,TRBV28,CASSTDSPHYGYTF
TRBJ2-3,TRBV19,CASSIYSGSKDTQYF
TRBJ1-2,TRBV2,CASSTTAGGFLYGYTF
TRBJ1-2,TRBV3-1/TRBV3-2,CASRQGTGDGYGYTF
TRBJ2-5,TRBV19,CASTRGSAQETQYF
TRBJ1-5,TRBV19,CASSEGQSYSNQPQHF
TRBJ1-2,TRBV19,CASSPHVAYGYTF
TRBJ1-1,TRBV30,CAWIGRAGVGTEAFF
TRBJ2-5,TRBV29-1,CSADRGGQETQYF
TRBJ1-2,TRBV11-2,CASSLDQQNYGYTF
TRBJ1-6,TRBV27,CASSPGTGVGNALHF
TRBJ1-5,TRBV15,CATGRRDSNQPQHF
TRBJ2-1,TRBV28,CASTTTEEQFF
TRBJ1-3,TRBV19,CASKDSSSGNTIYF
TRBJ1-2,TRBV20-1,CISGGDGYTF
TRBJ1-2,TRBV9,CASSLIREAGGYTF
TRBJ1-5,TRBV2,CASSRDISNQPQHF
TRBJ2-3,TRBV6-2/TRBV6-3,CASSYGTELDTQYF
TRBJ2-2,TRBV5-1,CASSLLGGQVTGELFF
TRBJ2-7,TRBV28,CAAGGGYEQYF